A single sample gave rise to the 10 T cell receptor beta chains below, sequenced in a study of T cells after yellow fever vaccination. In TCRdb, the 5' RACE reads were re-called with MiXCR into one record per CDR3 protein. The sample gives around 500,000 distinct CDR3 sequences, 21% of which show up once; about 15% is in the top ten. Sequenced here: PBMCs, sampled approximately 20 days after the first yellow fever vaccination. These receptors were taken from a man aged 18 to 30 who received the YFV17D yellow fever vaccine.

This clonotype showed up just a few times. The rearrangement uses TRBV29-1 and TRBJ2-7; TRBD1 matches at 9 bases. J lost 3 bases, V lost 7 bases, and 4 bases had no gene match. Germline CDR1 reads SQVTM; CDR2 reads ANQGSEA. The CDR3 spans 12 residues. The CDR3 here is CSGQGEGYEQYF. The CDR3 bases are TGCAGCGGACAGGGGGAGGGCTACGAGCAGTACTTC.

This chain joins TRBV7-2 and TRBJ2-1; 9 positions match TRBD1. The germline V gene encodes CDR1 SGHTA and CDR2 FQGNSA. The CDR3 has 15 amino acids. V was pared by 5 bases and J by 2 bases, with 4 bases of the junction left unmatched. For the CDR3, the DNA is TGTGCCAGCAGCCACAGGGGGCTAACCTACAATGAGCAGTTCTTC. As protein: CASSHRGLTYNEQFF.

J is TRBJ2-2 and V is TRBV5-4; 9 bases line up with TRBD1. Germline V gene lookup returns CDR1 SGHNT and CDR2 YYREEE (reference sequence). V lost 4 bases to trimming and J lost 5 bases; unmatched junction nucleotides: 9. CDR3 length equals 16 residues. CDR3 nucleotide sequence: TGTGCCAGCAGCGGTTTTGCGGGACAGGGAACCGGGGAGCTGTTTTTT. It yields the protein CASSGFAGQGTGELFF.

This clonotype showed up many times. This chain connects TRBV4-3 to TRBJ1-6; D ambiguous. The germline V gene encodes CDR1 LGHNA and CDR2 YSLEER. V lost 0 bases, J lost 3 bases, and 9 bases lay in between. The CDR3 runs 16 residues. As DNA, the CDR3 is TGCGCCAGCAGCCAAGATGGGCCGGGCTATAATTCACCCCTCCACTTT. Residues: CASSQDGPGYNSPLHF.

This rearrangement joins TRBV6-2 or TRBV6-3 to TRBJ2-1; D gene ambiguous. The germline V and J ends were trimmed by 5 bases and 8 bases, with 31 bases remaining between them. The V gene's germline CDR1 is MNHEY and CDR2 SVGEGT. The CDR3 runs to 19 residues. This CDR3 is CASSKMWGWYEQGLHEQFF. CDR3 sequence (DNA): TGTGCCAGCAGTAAAATGTGGGGTTGGTACGAGCAAGGGCTCCATGAGCAGTTCTTC.

Only one count was recorded for this clonotype. The gene calls are TRBV9 and TRBJ2-1, with D possibly called TRBD1 or TRBD2 (6 bases each). V lost 2 bases to trimming and J lost 2 bases, with 11 bases between them. CDR1 and CDR2 from the germline V gene are SGDLS and YYNGEE. The CDR3 length is 15 residues. For the CDR3, the DNA is TGTGCCAGCAGCGTTGGGGGGCCCCCCTACAATGAGCAGTTCTTC. Its translation is CASSVGGPPYNEQFF.

A few counts support this clonotype. This chain joins TRBV20-1 and TRBJ1-2; D not resolved. There are 13 residues in the CDR3. With 5 bases removed from V and 7 bases from J, the gap between germline ends came to 17 bases. Germline CDR1 DFQATT, CDR2 SNEGSKA (reference sequence). The CDR3 sequence is CSADRDAMGGYTF. CDR3 sequence (DNA): TGCAGTGCTGATAGAGACGCCATGGGTGGCTACACCTTC.

This clonotype was picked up a small number of times. The chain employs TRBV2 and TRBJ1-6; D unresolved. From germline, CDR1 is SNHLY and CDR2 FYNNEI. The CDR3 has 13 amino acids. The V end was cut by 5 bases, the J end by 7 bases, with 9 bases between. This CDR3 is CASSSGVNSPLHF. CDR3 DNA: TGTGCCAGCAGTTCGGGTGTGAATTCACCCCTCCACTTT.

CDR3 DNA: TGCGCCAGCAGCTCCCAGTTTCCCAGTCAAGAGACCCAGTACTTC. Amino acid sequence: CASSSQFPSQETQYF. This rearrangement joins TRBV5-1 to TRBJ2-5; the D is unclear. CDR3 size: 15 residues. The ends were cut back, 3 bases at V and 2 bases at J, with 14 bases in the middle. Germline loops: CDR1 SGHRS, CDR2 YFSETQ.

The V call is TRBV6-5, the J call TRBJ2-7; TRBD2 matches at 11 bases. The CDR3 has 17 amino acids. V lost 0 bases, J lost 2 bases, and 6 bases stayed unmatched. From germline, CDR1 is MNHEY and CDR2 SVGAGI. CDR3 bases: TGTGCCAGCAGTTACTCATTTGGGACTAGCGGAACCTACGAGCAGTACTTC. Translating gives CASSYSFGTSGTYEQYF.